Shown below are 9 T cell receptor beta chains from a single sample sequenced in a study of T cell repertoires in cytomegalovirus infection (dated by TCRdb to about 2019). Sequencer: Illumina HiSeq 1500. TCRdb reanalyzed the raw reads on its own, using fastp at Q25 for trimming and MiXCR for clone calling, and kept in-frame beta chains. Identical CDR3 protein sequences are pooled into one entry, listed with their most common genes and DNA. The sample profile shows approximately 750,000 distinct CDR3 sequences; roughly 35% of them were found once. The top ten clones comprise around 2.8% of the sample. The sample comprised PBMCs. Source of these receptors: a human donor in good health (CMV status not recorded). Some clones in this sample may be carry-over from other donors' samples.

This clonotype has ten or more counts. This chain uses TRBV7-2 with TRBJ2-7; possible D gene TRBD2, 5 bases. CDR1 and CDR2 (germline): SGHTA, FQGNSA. There are 14 residues in the CDR3. V was cut by 1 base and J by 5 bases, with 12 bases left in between. The CDR3 reads CASSLDTSFHEQYF. Written as DNA, the CDR3 is TGTGCCAGCAGCTTAGATACTAGTTTCCACGAGCAGTACTTC.

This clonotype was detected a few times. This chain joins TRBV7-9 and TRBJ1-5, with 10 bases that match TRBD1. The germline V gene encodes CDR1 SEHNR and CDR2 FQNEAQ (reference sequence). The CDR3 has 15 residues. Germline trimming cut 4 bases from V and 5 bases from J; bases unmatched to any gene: 5. CDR3 sequence: CASSSGQGFDQPQHF. The CDR3 nucleotides are TGTGCCAGCAGCTCGGGACAGGGGTTCGATCAGCCCCAGCATTTT.

The chain is built from TRBV19 and TRBJ2-3; D not certain. The V end lost 4 bases, the J end lost 3 bases, and 5 bases lay between the germline ends. The CDR3 contains 12 residues. Per germline, CDR1 LNHDA and CDR2 SQIVND (reference sequence). The CDR3 region is CASSRKTDTQYF. The CDR3 nucleotides are TGTGCCAGTAGTAGGAAGACAGATACGCAGTATTTT.

This clonotype came up once. The chain employs TRBV5-1 and TRBJ2-1; D not resolved. Germline V CDR1 and CDR2: SGHRS, YFSETQ. This CDR3 spans 16 amino acids. Trimming shortened V by 4 bases and J by 0 bases, and 14 bases separated the two germline ends. The CDR3 is CASSPGLESSYNEQFF. The CDR3 DNA reads TGCGCCAGCAGCCCGGGCCTCGAGAGCTCCTACAATGAGCAGTTCTTC.

This chain joins TRBV28 and TRBJ2-7; the D is unclear. CDR3 length equals 15 residues. The germline gives CDR1 MDHEN, CDR2 SYDVKM. Trimming cost V 7 bases and J 5 bases, with 21 bases left between them. This chain's CDR3 is CASTPLGWVANEQYF. The CDR3 nucleotides are TGTGCCAGCACCCCCCTCGGATGGGTGGCCAACGAGCAGTACTTC.

In this sample, this clonotype turned up a few times. The chain joins TRBV15 to TRBJ2-3, with D hard to call. From germline, CDR1 is LNHNV and CDR2 YYDKDF (reference sequence). CDR3 length: 13 residues. The ends were cut back, 1 base at V and 4 bases at J, with 6 bases in the middle. The CDR3 here is CATSRARSDTQYF. As DNA, the CDR3 is TGTGCCACCAGCAGAGCTAGATCAGATACGCAGTATTTT.

In DNA, the CDR3 is TGTGCCAGCAGTTACGGAGGGACACTGATGAACACTGAAGCTTTCTTT. Amino acid sequence: CASSYGGTLMNTEAFF. The chain combines TRBV6-5 with TRBJ1-1, with a weak D call TRBD1 (6 bases). The CDR3 runs 16 residues. Trimming shortened V by 2 bases and J by 0 bases, and 13 bases separated the two germline ends. Germline V CDR1 and CDR2: MNHEY, SVGAGI.

In this sample, this clonotype turned up many times. The chain recombines TRBV12-3 or TRBV12-4 with TRBJ1-1; 9 bases line up with TRBD1. CDR3 length: 14 amino acids. Losses at the gene ends were 6 bases for V and 1 base for J; bases not matched to a gene: 3. For the CDR3, the DNA is TGTGCCAGCAGACCGGGACAGGGGAACACTGAAGCTTTCTTT. This encodes CASRPGQGNTEAFF.

The chain employs TRBV30 and TRBJ2-3; 8 positions agree with TRBD2. The CDR3 has 14 amino acids. V was clipped by 4 bases and J by 0 bases; unmatched bases: 3. CDR1 and CDR2 (germline): GTSNPN, SVGIG (reference sequence). The CDR3 bases are TGTGCCTGGACGGGGGGGCTAAGCACAGATACGCAGTATTTT. Its translation is CAWTGGLSTDTQYF.